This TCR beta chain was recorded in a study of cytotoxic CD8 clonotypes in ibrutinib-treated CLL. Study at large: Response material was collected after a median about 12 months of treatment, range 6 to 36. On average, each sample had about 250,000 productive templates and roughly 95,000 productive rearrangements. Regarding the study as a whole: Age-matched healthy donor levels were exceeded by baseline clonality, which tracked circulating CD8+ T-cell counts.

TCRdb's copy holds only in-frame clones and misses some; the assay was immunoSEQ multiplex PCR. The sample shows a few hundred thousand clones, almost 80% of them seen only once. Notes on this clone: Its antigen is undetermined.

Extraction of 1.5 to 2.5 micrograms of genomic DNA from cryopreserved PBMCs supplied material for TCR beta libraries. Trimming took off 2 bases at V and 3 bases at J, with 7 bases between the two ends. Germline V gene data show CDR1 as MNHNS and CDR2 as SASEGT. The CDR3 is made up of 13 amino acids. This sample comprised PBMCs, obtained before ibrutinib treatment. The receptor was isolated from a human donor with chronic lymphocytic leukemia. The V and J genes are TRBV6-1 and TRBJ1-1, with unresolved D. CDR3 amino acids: CASSETRHTEAFF. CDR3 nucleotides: TGTGCCAGCAGTGAAACTCGACACACTGAAGCTTTCTTT.